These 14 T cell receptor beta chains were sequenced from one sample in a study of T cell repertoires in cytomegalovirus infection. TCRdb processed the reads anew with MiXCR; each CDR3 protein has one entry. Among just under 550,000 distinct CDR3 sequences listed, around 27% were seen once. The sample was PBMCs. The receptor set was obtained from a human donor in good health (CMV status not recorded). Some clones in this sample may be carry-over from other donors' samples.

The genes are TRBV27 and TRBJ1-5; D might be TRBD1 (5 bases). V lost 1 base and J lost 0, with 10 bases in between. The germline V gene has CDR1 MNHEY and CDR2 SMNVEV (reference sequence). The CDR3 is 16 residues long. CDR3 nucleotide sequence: TGTGCCAGCAGTTTATGGGGCCGGGATAGCAATCAGCCCCAGCATTTT. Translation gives CASSLWGRDSNQPQHF.

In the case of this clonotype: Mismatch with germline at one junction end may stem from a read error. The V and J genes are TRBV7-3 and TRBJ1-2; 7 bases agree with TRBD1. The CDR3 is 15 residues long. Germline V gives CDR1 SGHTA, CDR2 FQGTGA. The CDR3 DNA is TGTGCCAGCAGCTGGACGGGAGGGGGCCTATATGGCAACACCTTC. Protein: CASSWTGGGLYGNTF.

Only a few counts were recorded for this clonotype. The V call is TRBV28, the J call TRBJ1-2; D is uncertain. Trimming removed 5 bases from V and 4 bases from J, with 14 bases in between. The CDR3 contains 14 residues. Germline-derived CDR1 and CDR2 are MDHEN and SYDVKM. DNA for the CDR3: TGTGCCAGCAGTCCCCCCGGACGGGGCTATGGCTACACCTTC. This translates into CASSPPGRGYGYTF.

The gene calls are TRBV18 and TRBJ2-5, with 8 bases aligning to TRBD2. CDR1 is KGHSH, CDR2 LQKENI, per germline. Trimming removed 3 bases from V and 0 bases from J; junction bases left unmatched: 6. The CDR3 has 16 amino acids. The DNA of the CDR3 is TGTGCCAGCTCACCGCGGGGTAGCGGGAACCAAGAGACCCAGTACTTC. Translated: CASSPRGSGNQETQYF.

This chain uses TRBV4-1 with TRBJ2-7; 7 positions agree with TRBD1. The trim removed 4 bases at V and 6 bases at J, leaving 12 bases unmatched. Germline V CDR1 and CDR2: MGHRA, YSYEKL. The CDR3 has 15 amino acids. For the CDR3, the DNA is TGCGCCAGCAGCCTTGTAGGGACAGTCGGAGGCGAGCAGTACTTC. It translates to CASSLVGTVGGEQYF.

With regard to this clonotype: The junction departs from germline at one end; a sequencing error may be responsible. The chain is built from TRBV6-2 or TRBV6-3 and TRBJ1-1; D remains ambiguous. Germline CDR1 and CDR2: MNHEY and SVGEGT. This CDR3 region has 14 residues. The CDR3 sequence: CASSGPGSNAEALF. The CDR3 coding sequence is TGTGCCAGCAGTGGACCGGGGTCAAACGCTGAAGCTCTCTTT.

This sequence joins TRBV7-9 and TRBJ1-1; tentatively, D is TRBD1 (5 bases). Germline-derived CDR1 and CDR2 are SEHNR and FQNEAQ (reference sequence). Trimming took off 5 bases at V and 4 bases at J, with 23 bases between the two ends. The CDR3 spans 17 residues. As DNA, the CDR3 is TGTGCCAGCAGCCTTTGGAGGGCACAGCGGGGGAGCACTGAAGCTTTCTTT. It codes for CASSLWRAQRGSTEAFF.

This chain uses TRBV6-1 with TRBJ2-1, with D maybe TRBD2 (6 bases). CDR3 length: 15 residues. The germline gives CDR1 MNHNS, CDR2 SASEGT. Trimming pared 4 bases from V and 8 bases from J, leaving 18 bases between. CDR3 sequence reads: CASSVGGTRGHEQFF. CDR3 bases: TGTGCCAGCAGTGTTGGCGGGACTCGTGGACATGAGCAGTTCTTC.

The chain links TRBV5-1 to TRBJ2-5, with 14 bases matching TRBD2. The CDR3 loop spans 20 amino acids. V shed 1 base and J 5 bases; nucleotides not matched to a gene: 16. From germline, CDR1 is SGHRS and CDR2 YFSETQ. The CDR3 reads CASSLSGGLAGVGRKETQYF. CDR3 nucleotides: TGCGCCAGCAGCTTGTCGGGGGGACTAGCGGGAGTAGGGCGTAAGGAGACCCAGTACTTC.

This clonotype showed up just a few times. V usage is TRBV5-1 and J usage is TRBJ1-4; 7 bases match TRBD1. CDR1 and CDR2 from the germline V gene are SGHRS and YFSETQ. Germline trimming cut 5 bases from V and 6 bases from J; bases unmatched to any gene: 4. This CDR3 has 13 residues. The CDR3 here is CASRQGSDEKLFF. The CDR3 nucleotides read TGCGCCAGCAGACAGGGGTCGGATGAAAAACTGTTTTTT.

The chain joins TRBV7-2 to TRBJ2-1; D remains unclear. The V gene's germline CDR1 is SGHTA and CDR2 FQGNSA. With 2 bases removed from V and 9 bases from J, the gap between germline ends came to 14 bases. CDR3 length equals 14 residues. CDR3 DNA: TGTGCCAGCAGCTTACGCCACGAGGCTGGTGAGCAGTTCTTC. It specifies CASSLRHEAGEQFF. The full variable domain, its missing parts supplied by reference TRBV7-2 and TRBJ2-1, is GAGVSQSPSNKVTEKGKDVELRCDPISGHTALYWYRQSLGQGLEFLIYFQGNSAPDKSGLPSDRFSAERTGGSVSTLTIQRTQQEDSAVYLCASSLRHEAGEQFFGPGTRLTVL.

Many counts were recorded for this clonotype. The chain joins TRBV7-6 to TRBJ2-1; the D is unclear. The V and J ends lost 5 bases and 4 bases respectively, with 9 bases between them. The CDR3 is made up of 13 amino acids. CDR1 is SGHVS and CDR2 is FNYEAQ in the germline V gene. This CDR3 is CASSQAPYNEQFF. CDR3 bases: TGTGCCAGCAGCCAAGCCCCTTACAATGAGCAGTTCTTC.

The DNA of the CDR3 is TGCGCCAGCAGCCAGGAGTTTCGGTATAATTCACCCCTCCACTTT. It translates to CASSQEFRYNSPLHF. J is TRBJ1-6 and V is TRBV4-3; D unclear. Germline V lookup: CDR1 LGHNA, CDR2 YSLEER. This CDR3 is 15 amino acids long. V lost 3 bases and J 4 bases, leaving 10 bases between the germline ends.

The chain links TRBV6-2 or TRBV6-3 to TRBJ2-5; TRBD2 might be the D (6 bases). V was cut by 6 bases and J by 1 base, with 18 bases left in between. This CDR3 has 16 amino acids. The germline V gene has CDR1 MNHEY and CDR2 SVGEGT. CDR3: CASSYPPASAQETQYF. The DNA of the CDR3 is TGTGCCAGCAGCTACCCCCCAGCTAGCGCCCAAGAGACCCAGTACTTC.